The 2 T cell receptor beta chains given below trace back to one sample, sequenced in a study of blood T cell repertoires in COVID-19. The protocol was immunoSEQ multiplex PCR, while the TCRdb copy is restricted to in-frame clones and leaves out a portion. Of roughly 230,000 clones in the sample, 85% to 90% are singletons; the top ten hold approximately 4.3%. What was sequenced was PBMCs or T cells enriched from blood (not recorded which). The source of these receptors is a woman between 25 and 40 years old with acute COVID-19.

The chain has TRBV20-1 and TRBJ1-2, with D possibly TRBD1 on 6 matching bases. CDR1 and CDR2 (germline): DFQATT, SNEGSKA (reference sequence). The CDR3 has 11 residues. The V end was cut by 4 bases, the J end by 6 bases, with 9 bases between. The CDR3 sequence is CSATGQNGYTF. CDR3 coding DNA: TGCAGTGCTACAGGACAGAATGGCTACACCTTC.

The CDR3 bases are TGCGCCAGCCGCCAAAGGACTAGCGACACAGATACGCAGTATTTT. It codes for CASRQRTSDTDTQYF. This sequence joins TRBV5-1 and TRBJ2-3; the match to TRBD2 covers 9 bases. Germline-derived CDR1 and CDR2 are SGHRS and YFSETQ. The CDR3 length is 15 residues. J gave up 2 bases and V 7 bases, and 8 bases lay outside the gene matches.